The clone carrying this T cell receptor beta chain showed up just once. Antigen specificity is unknown. In the PCR, 60 Vbeta and 13 Jbeta primers were used. This table comes from immunoSEQ multiplex PCR, and its TCRdb copy is limited to in-frame clones, with some not included. This table holds approximately 89,000 clones, around 84% found once. The CDR3 contains 12 residues. The germline CDR1 and CDR2 sequences are SEHNR and FQNEAQ (reference sequence). The V end lost 4 bases, the J end lost 6 bases, and 10 bases lay between the germline ends. This specimen comes from a study of cytomegalovirus exposure and HLA in healthy donors. Study details: As released early, the data held some 85 million unique TCRs from HLA-typed donors. Notes on the study in general: Researchers reported that three CMV-associated chains were confirmed in vitro as CMV antigen-specific.

This sequence originates from a human donor in good health. What was sequenced was PBMCs. The V call is TRBV7-9, the J call TRBJ2-7; tentative D call: TRBD1 (6 bases). CDR3 in amino acids: CASSSTGLEQYF. CDR3 nucleotides: TGTGCCAGCAGCTCGACAGGCCTCGAGCAGTACTTC.